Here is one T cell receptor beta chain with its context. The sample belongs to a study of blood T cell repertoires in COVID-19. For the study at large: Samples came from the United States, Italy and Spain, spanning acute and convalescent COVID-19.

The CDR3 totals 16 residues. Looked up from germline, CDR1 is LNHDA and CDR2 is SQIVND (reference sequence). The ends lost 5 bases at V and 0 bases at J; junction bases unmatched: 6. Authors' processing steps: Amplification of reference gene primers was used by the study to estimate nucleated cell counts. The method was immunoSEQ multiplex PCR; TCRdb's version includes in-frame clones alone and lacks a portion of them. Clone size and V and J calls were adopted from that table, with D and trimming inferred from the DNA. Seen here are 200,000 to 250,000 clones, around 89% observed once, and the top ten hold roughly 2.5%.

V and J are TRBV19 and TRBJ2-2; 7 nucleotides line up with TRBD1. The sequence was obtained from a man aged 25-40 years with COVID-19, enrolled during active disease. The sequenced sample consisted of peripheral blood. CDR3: CASSRRQGSNTGELFF. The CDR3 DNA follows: TGTGCCAGTAGTCGACGACAGGGATCGAACACCGGGGAGCTGTTTTTT.